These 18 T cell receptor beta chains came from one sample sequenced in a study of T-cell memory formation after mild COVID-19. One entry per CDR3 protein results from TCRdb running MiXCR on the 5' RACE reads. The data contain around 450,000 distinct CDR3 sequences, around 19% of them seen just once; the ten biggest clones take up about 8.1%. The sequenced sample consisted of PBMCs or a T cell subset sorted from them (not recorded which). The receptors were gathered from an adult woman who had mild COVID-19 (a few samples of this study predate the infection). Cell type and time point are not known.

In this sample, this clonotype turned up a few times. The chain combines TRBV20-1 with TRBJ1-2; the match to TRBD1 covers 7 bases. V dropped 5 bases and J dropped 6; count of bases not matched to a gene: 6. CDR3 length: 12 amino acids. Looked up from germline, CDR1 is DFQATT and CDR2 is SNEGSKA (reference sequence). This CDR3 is CSALGGGHGYTF. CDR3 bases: TGCAGTGCTTTAGGAGGGGGCCATGGCTACACCTTC.

DNA of the CDR3: TGCAGCGTTGAAGACGGGACAGATACGCAGTATTTT. Its protein product is CSVEDGTDTQYF. V gene TRBV29-1 combines with J gene TRBJ2-3; D gene uncertain. The CDR3 runs 12 residues. V gave up 0 bases and J gave up 3 bases, with 4 bases separating them. CDR1 SQVTM and CDR2 ANQGSEA come from the germline V gene.

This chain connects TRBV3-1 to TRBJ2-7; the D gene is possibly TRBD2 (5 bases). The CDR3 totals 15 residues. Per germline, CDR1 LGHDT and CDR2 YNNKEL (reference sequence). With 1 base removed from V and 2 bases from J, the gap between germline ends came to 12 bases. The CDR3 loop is CASSQVHGGPYEQYF. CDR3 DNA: TGTGCCAGCAGCCAAGTTCACGGAGGCCCCTACGAGCAGTACTTC.

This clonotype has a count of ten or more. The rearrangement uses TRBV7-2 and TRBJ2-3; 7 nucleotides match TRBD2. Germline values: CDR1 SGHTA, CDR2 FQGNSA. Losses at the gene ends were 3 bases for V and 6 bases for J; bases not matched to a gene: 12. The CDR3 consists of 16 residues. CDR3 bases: TGTGCCAGCAGCTTGACACTCAGCGGGGCCCGGGATACGCAGTATTTT. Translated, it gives CASSLTLSGARDTQYF. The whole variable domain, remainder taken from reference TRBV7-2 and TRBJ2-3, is GAGVSQSPSNKVTEKGKDVELRCDPISGHTALYWYRQSLGQGLEFLIYFQGNSAPDKSGLPSDRFSAERTGGSVSTLTIQRTQQEDSAVYLCASSLTLSGARDTQYFGPGTRLTVL.

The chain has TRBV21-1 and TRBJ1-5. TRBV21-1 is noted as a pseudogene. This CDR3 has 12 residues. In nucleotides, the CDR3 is TGTGCCAGCGGCGGGTGGGATCAGCCCCAGCATTTT. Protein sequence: CASGGWDQPQHF.

The CDR3 DNA reads TGTGCCAGCAGCAAAGTGGCTTCCCAGGACCCCTATGGCTACACCTTC. Encoded protein: CASSKVASQDPYGYTF. This rearrangement joins TRBV21-1 to TRBJ1-2; the DNA was not compared with TRBD1, the D call given in the table. TRBV21-1 counts as a pseudogene. The CDR3 is made up of 16 amino acids.

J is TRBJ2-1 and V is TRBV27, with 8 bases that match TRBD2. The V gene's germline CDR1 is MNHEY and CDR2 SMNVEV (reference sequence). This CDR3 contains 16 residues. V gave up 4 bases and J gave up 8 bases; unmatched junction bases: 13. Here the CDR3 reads CASSWPGLRGGDEQFF. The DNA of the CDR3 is TGTGCCAGCAGTTGGCCAGGCCTTCGGGGGGGCGATGAGCAGTTCTTC.

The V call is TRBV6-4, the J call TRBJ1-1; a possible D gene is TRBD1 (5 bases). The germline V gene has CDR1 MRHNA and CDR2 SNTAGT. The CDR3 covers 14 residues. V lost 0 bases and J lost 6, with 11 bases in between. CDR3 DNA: TGTGCCAGCAGTGACTCACTGGGGGGGTCTGAAGCTTTCTTT. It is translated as CASSDSLGGSEAFF.

DNA for the CDR3: TGTGCCAGCAGCCCAAGGACTAGCGGGAACAATGAGCAGTTCTTC. This codes for CASSPRTSGNNEQFF. The rearrangement joins TRBV4-2 to TRBJ2-1; 12 bases fit TRBD2. Germline V CDR1 and CDR2: LGHNA, YNFKEQ. J gave up 5 bases and V 4 bases, and 3 bases lay outside the gene matches. This CDR3 is 15 amino acids long.

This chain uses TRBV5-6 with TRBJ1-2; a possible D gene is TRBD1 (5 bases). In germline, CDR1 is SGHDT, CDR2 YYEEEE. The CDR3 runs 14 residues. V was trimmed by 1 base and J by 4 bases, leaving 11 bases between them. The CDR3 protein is CASSLRGDPYGYTF. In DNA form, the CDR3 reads TGTGCCAGCAGCTTGCGCGGGGACCCCTATGGCTACACCTTC.

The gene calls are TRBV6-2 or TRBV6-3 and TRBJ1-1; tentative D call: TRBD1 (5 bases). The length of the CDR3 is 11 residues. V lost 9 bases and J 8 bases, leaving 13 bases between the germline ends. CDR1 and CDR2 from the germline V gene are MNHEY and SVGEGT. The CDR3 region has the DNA TGTGCCAGTGGGAGGGGCAAGGAAGCTTTCTTT. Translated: CASGRGKEAFF.

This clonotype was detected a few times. The CDR3 sequence: CASSQDRTSPEFF. The DNA of the CDR3 is TGCGCCAGCAGCCAAGACCGGACTAGCCCGGAGTTCTTC. The chain has TRBV4-3 and TRBJ2-1; 8 nucleotides match TRBD2. The CDR3 sequence is 13 residues long. Germline V lookup: CDR1 LGHNA, CDR2 YSLEER. V lost 0 bases and J lost 14; bases outside the gene matches: 6.

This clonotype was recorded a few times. CDR3 sequence: CSARLSPGAQETQYF. Written as DNA, the CDR3 is TGCAGTGCTAGACTCTCTCCGGGGGCCCAAGAGACCCAGTACTTC. The chain links TRBV20-1 to TRBJ2-5, with D perhaps given as TRBD1 or TRBD2 (6 bases each). This CDR3 has 15 amino acids. Germline V lookup: CDR1 DFQATT, CDR2 SNEGSKA (reference sequence). Trimming shortened V by 2 bases and J by 1 base, and 14 bases separated the two germline ends.

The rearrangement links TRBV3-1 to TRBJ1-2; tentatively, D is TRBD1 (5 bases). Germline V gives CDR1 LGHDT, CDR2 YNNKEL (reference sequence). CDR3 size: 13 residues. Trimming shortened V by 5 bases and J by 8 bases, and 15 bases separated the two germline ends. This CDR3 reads CASSDLGGQGYTF. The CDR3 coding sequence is TGTGCCAGCAGCGACCTGGGGGGTCAAGGCTACACCTTC.

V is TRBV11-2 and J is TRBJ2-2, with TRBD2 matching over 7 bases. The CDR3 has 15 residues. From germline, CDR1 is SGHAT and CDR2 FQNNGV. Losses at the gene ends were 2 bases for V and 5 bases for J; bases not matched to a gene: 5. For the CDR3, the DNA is TGTGCCAGCAGCTTATTCGCGGGAGTGACCGGGGAGCTGTTTTTT. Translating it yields CASSLFAGVTGELFF.

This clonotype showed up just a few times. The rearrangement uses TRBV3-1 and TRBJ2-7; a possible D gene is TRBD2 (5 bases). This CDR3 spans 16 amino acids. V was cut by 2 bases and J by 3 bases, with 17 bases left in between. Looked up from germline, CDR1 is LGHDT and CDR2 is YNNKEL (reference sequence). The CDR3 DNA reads TGTGCCAGCAGCCAAACGCTCCGGGAATCGGACTACGAGCAGTACTTC. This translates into CASSQTLRESDYEQYF.

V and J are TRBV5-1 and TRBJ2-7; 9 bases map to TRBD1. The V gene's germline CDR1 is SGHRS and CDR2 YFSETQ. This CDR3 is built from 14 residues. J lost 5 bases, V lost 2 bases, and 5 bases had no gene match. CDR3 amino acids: CASSFRDRVHEQYF. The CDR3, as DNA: TGCGCCAGCAGCTTCCGGGACAGGGTCCACGAGCAGTACTTC.

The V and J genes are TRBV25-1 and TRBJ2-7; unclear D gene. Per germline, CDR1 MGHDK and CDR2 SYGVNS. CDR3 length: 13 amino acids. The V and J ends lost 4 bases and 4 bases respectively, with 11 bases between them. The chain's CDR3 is CASSAALGYEQYF. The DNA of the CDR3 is TGTGCCAGCAGTGCCGCGTTAGGTTACGAGCAGTACTTC.